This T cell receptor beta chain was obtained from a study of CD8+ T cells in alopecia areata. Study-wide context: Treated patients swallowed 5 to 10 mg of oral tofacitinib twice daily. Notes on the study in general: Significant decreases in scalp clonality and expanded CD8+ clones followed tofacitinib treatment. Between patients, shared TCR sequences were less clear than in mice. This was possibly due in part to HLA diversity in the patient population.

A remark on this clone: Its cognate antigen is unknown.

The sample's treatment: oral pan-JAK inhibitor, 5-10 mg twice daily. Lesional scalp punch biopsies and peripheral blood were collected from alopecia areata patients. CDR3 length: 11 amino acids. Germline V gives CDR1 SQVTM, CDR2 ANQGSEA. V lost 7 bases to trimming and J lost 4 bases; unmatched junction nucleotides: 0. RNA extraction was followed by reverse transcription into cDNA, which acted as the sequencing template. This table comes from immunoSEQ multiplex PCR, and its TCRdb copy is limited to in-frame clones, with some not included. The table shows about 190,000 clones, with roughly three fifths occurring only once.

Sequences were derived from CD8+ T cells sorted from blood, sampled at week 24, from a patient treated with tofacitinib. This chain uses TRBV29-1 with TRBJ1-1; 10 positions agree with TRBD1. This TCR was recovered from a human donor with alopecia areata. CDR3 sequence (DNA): TGCAGCGGACAGGGGGCCACTGAAGCTTTCTTT. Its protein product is CSGQGATEAFF. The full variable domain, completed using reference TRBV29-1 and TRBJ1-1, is SAVISQKPSRDICQRGTSLTIQCQVDSQVTMMFWYRQQPGQSLTLIATANQGSEATYESGFVIDKFPISRPNLTFSTLTVSNMSPEDSSIYLCSGQGATEAFFGQGTRLTVV.